This T cell receptor beta chain was sequenced for a study of T cells after yellow fever vaccination (dated by TCRdb to between 2018 and 2021). The study in broad terms: Libraries from fractions with low cell numbers were prepared with the SMART-Seq v4 Ultra Low Input RNA kit. Two healthy male donors, one aged 18 to 30 and one aged 30 to 39 years, made up the cohort. Blood was drawn at multiple timepoints before and after primary and secondary immunization, with bulk PBMC replicates and cell subsets isolated. Bulk TCR alpha and beta repertoires were sequenced longitudinally to track T-cell clones before and after primary and booster YFV17D yellow fever vaccination.

Overall study outcomes, separate from this receptor: A small share of clonotypes occurred in both CD4 and CD8 compartments, likely arising from convergent recombination. Computational filtering was needed because FACS-sorted repertoires could contain abundant contaminating clonotypes from the bulk population. The secondary T-cell response was found to be weaker but faster than the primary response, with a peak reached on day 5 rather than on day 15. After the booster, most clones that had expanded after primary vaccination were detected again (approximately 95% of CD4 and 88% of CD8), suggesting broad maintenance of memory. The study included only two donors, which limits how far the findings can be generalized.

Worth noting for this clonotype: The antigen it recognizes is unknown. Base qualities are not provided; no much larger clone lies one nucleotide away.

From a lookup of the germline V gene, CDR1 and CDR2 are SGHTA and FQGNSA. From its cysteine to its phenylalanine, the CDR3 spans 14 amino acids. Solely the CDR3 DNA is kept, with 42 bases framed from the first base. V lost 5 bases and J lost 1 base; the stretch between them is 12 bases long. TCR cDNA was synthesized by 5'RACE template switching, which introduced a universal primer site and unique molecular identifiers. cDNA synthesis was primed from both the TCR alpha and TCR beta constant segments. Library amplification involved two PCR steps, and the second step added sample barcodes and sequencing adapters. Sequencing of the libraries was done on either Illumina HiSeq 2500 (2x100 bp) or NovaSeq (2x150 bp). In the authors' own workflow: Demultiplexing of reads and collapsing into UMI consensus sequences were performed with MIGEC, and V(D)J alignment was carried out with MiXCR. Vaccine-responding clonotypes were identified with edgeR using replicate PBMC samples, with FDR below 0.01 and a log2 fold change above 5 up to day 15 being required. Each bulk clonotype received a CD4 or CD8 identity based on whether the sequenced CD4 or CD8 repertoire contained that clonotype at higher abundance. TCRdb reprocessed the public reads (quality trimming at Q25 with fastp, clone calling with MiXCR) and kept in-frame beta chains. Merged by CDR3 protein, the rows form single entries marked with the most common genes and DNA. TCRdb, rather than the study authors, made the V and J calls. The sample contains nearly 350,000 distinct CDR3 sequences, about 7.8% of them found a single time. The leading ten clones occupy roughly a sixth of the sample.

Taken with the paper, the label for treatment or condition translates to: live attenuated yellow fever vaccine strain. At each blood-draw timepoint, two biological replicates of bulk PBMCs were collected. PBMCs were isolated from peripheral blood using a standard Ficoll-Paque protocol. TriZol was used to extract RNA from bulk PBMCs, from CD4 and CD8 fractions, and from dextramer-positive and dextramer-negative fractions. The material was PBMCs, obtained more than 40 days after the first yellow fever vaccination. The source is a man younger than 35 who received the YFV17D yellow fever vaccine. The chain is encoded by TRBV7-2 joined to TRBJ2-7; perhaps TRBD1 is the D gene, with 6 bases matching. The CDR3 amino acid sequence is: CASSQQGTSYEQYF. The DNA reads as follows: TGTGCCAGCAGCCAACAGGGAACATCCTACGAGCAGTACTTC. Where the CDR3 stops, the reference TRBV7-2 and TRBJ2-7 genes take over; the full variable domain is GAGVSQSPSNKVTEKGKDVELRCDPISGHTALYWYRQSLGQGLEFLIYFQGNSAPDKSGLPSDRFSAERTGGSVSTLTIQRTQQEDSAVYLCASSQQGTSYEQYFGPGTRLTVT.